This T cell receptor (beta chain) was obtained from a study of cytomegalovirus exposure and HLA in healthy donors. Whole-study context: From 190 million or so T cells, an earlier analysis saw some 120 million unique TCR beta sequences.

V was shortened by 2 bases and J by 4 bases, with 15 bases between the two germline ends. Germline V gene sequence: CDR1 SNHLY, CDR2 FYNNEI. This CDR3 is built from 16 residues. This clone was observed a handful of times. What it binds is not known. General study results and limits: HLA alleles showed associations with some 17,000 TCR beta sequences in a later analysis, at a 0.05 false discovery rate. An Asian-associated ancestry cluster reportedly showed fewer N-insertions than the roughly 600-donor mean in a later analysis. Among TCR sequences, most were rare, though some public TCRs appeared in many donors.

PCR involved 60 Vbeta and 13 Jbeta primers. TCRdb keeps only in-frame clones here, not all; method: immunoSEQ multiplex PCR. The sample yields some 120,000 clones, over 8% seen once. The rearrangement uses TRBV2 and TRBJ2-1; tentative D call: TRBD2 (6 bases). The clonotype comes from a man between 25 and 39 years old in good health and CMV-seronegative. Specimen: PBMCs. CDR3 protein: CASSELVSGSYNEQFF. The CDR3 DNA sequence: TGTGCCAGCAGTGAATTGGTTAGCGGTAGTTACAATGAGCAGTTCTTC. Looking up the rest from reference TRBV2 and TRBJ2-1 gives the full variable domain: EPEVTQTPSHQVTQMGQEVILRCVPISNHLYFYWYRQILGQKVEFLVSFYNNEISEKSEIFDDQFSVERPDGSNFTLKIRSTKLEDSAMYFCASSELVSGSYNEQFFGPGTRLTVL.